The clone carrying this TCR beta chain was observed a few times. The antigen remains unidentified. These data come from a study of T cell repertoires in cytomegalovirus infection. Overall study context: Public TCR beta signatures provided an indication of both CMV infection and a matching HLA type.

V was cut by 0 bases and J by 8 bases, with 13 bases left in between. Germline values: CDR1 ENHRY, CDR2 SYGVKD. The CDR3 is 14 amino acids. TCRdb recomputed calls from the reads with MiXCR, one row per CDR3 protein. The sample shows about 260,000 distinct CDR3 sequences, roughly 10% of them seen only once. Study outcomes and limitations: Adding up the frequency of public TCR beta families identified people who carried CMV plus the relevant HLA. Across the ex vivo response, the dominant clonotypes were HLA-C-restricted CMV-specific TCR beta clonotypes.

The chain recombines TRBV10-3 with TRBJ1-2; D gene ambiguous. The source of this sequence is a human donor in good health (CMV status not recorded). Some clones in this sample may be carry-over from other donors' samples. Sample: PBMCs. The CDR3 spells CAISESIGPGGYTF. CDR3 coding DNA: TGTGCCATCAGTGAGTCGATAGGCCCGGGCGGCTACACCTTC.